This T cell receptor (beta chain) was found in a study of T-cell reconstitution after alpha-beta-depleted transplantation in children. This clonotype was counted a few times. Unique molecular identifiers were used in preparing the TCRbeta library. From the PCR reads, TCRdb called clonotypes with MiXCR, one entry per CDR3 protein. The sample yields about 400,000 distinct CDR3 sequences, approximately 20% seen once. Germline values: CDR1 DFQATT, CDR2 SNEGSKA (reference sequence). V lost 6 bases, J lost 7 bases, and 16 bases lay in between. The CDR3 extends over 12 amino acids. Sequencing was performed on PBMCs from the stem cell graft donor, taken from the stem cell graft. The TCR comes from a human donor who donated a stem cell graft to a child with acute myeloid leukemia. This rearrangement joins TRBV20-1 to TRBJ2-7; D is perhaps TRBD1 (5 bases). CDR3 amino acids: CSALRQSREQYF. CDR3 sequence (DNA): TGCAGTGCCCTAAGACAGTCTCGGGAGCAGTACTTC.